This is a list of T cell receptor beta chains from one sample in a study of T cells in severe cutaneous drug reactions. One entry per CDR3 protein, without DNA, is what TCRdb gives after re-calling the multiplex PCR reads. The repertoire table contains around 5,900 distinct CDR3 sequences. Input material: PBMCs. These receptors all come from a human donor with a severe cutaneous adverse drug reaction. Each CDR3 is given with its conserved first and last residue. Rows may omit the clone size; those that give it use once, few, many or a size class.

v_gene	abundance	j_gene	CDR3aa
TRBV5-4	-	TRBJ2-3	CASSQRDRESDTQYF
TRBV5-1	medium-sized	TRBJ2-3	CASSKPAGPPQDTQYF
TRBV7-9	medium-sized	TRBJ1-1	CASSKGAGSTEAFF
TRBV7-2	-	TRBJ1-1	CASITRVSTEAFF
TRBV7-2	medium-sized	TRBJ1-5	CASSRGQGGPQPQHF
TRBV4-3	-	TRBJ2-1	CASSQDEASGEPYNEQFF
TRBV4-3	medium-sized	TRBJ2-1	CASSPLDSGRAHEQFF
TRBV14	-	TRBJ2-2	CASSQYTLRGAGELFF
TRBV7-2	medium-sized	TRBJ2-1	CASSLVASGLYNEQFF
TRBV24-1	medium-sized	TRBJ2-3	CATSDYRLAGTDTQYF
TRBV2	-	TRBJ2-2	CASKNRDTGELFF
TRBV28	medium-sized	TRBJ2-5	CASSKQGQSSETQYF
TRBV7-3	-	TRBJ2-3	CASSLMDSAADTQYF
TRBV4-2	medium-sized	TRBJ2-7	CASSQESSYEQYF
TRBV18	-	TRBJ1-4	CASSPQDEKLFF
TRBV6-6	-	TRBJ2-7	CASSYATSSEQYF
TRBV7-9	-	TRBJ1-5	CASSLVTGNGDQPQHF
TRBV6-5	medium-sized	TRBJ2-1	CASSYSTNILDEQFF
TRBV27	medium-sized	TRBJ2-4	CASSPSVREFVKNIQYF
TRBV10-2	-	TRBJ1-5	CASSWTPPGGHSNQPQHF
TRBV12-3/TRBV12-4	-	TRBJ2-7	CASSLGRTTAYEQYF
TRBV27	-	TRBJ2-2	CASSQVAGGLHGELFF
TRBV2	-	TRBJ2-1	CASIWGSYNEQFF
TRBV12-3/TRBV12-4	large	TRBJ2-1	CASSSRTSGRNNEQFF
TRBV28	medium-sized	TRBJ1-4	CASTDGNEKLFF
TRBV28	-	TRBJ2-2	CASTPGFGELFF
TRBV6-1	-	TRBJ2-3	CASSELRGTSGSADTQYF
TRBV30	-	TRBJ2-7	CAWSRQGGAYERYF
TRBV6-1	-	TRBJ2-1	CASSRTGTSVYNEQFF
TRBV6-1	medium-sized	TRBJ1-5	CASSTRDRDQPQHF
TRBV11-2	-	TRBJ2-3	CASSFTGGPADTQYF
TRBV12-3/TRBV12-4	-	TRBJ2-3	CASSLARRGILRELGRTDTQYF
TRBV7-8	medium-sized	TRBJ2-1	CASSSFGQGNEQFF
TRBV6-1	-	TRBJ2-7	CASKKEPGLAREQYF
TRBV4-1	-	TRBJ2-3	CASSHPGLAGGPGKDTQYF
TRBV12-3/TRBV12-4	-	TRBJ1-1	CASSRDLMSTEAFF
TRBV5-1	-	TRBJ1-1	CATRVGDNTEAFF
TRBV28	medium-sized	TRBJ2-3	CASSPITTGTADTQYF
TRBV4-2	-	TRBJ2-1	CASSQGEAGAGDEQFF
TRBV2	-	TRBJ2-7	CASVSGTGLYEQYF
TRBV15	-	TRBJ1-1	CATSPGRAGNTEAFF
TRBV5-6	-	TRBJ2-7	CASSLPGTNYEQYF